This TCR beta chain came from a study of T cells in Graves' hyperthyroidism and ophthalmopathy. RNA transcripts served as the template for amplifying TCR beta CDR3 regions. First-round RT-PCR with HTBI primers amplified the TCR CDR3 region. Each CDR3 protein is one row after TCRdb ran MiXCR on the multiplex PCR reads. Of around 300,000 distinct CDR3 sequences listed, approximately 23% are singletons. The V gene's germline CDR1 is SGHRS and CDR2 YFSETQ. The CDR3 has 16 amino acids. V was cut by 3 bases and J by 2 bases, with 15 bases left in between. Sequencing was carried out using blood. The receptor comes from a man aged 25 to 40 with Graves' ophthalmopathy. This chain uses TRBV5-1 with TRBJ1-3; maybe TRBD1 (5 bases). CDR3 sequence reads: CASSSQGSGTGNTIYF. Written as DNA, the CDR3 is TGCGCCAGCAGCTCGCAGGGATCAGGAACTGGAAACACCATATATTTT.